This T cell receptor beta chain was sequenced in a study of blood T cell repertoires in COVID-19 (TCRdb year 2020). In terms of the full investigation: Collaborator samples came from the United States, Italy and Spain and covered acute and convalescent phases of COVID-19. The prospective study material was composed of cDNA or gDNA derived from T cells, B-cell-depleted T cells, or PBMCs. The samples were drawn from the first 160 participants of the ongoing ImmuneRACE study and from some 1,300 subjects provided by 6 global collaborators. The dataset comprised deeply sampled blood TCRbeta repertoires from subjects exposed to, actively infected with, or recovered from COVID-19. Where available, HLA class I and class II types were taken from metadata supplied by the sample provider and were not determined by assay-based typing. Nearly every sample came with metadata listing a de-identified subject ID, COVID-19 status, age in years and sex. A freely available public database, intended as a resource for researchers studying the immune response to SARS-CoV-2, is where the repertoires were released. Results the study describes overall, beyond this receptor: Clinical and demographic metadata were provided uncurated, with the amount varying by source and participant.

The germline V gene provides CDR1 SGHTA and CDR2 FQGNSA. V trim: 7 bases; J trim: 5 bases; unmatched bases: 11. The CDR3 contains 15 residues, cysteine and phenylalanine counted. Only the CDR3 portion is preserved as DNA: 45 bases, with reading frame beginning at the first base. Collaborating institutions collected whole blood in K2EDTA tubes following their own protocols. For TCRbeta analysis, collaborators shipped samples in one of three forms: frozen whole blood, isolated PBMCs, or DNA extracted from either of those sample types. TCRbeta CDR3 regions were amplified from genomic DNA by means of the immunoSEQ Assay, a bias-controlled multiplex PCR. The study's own analysis went as follows. Nucleated cell counts per sample were estimated from amplification of reference gene primers within the assay. To quantify the absolute abundance of each unique TCRbeta CDR3 rearrangement, sequence reads were collapsed and filtered. For each sample, productive Simpson clonality was calculated as the square root of Simpson's diversity index across productive rearrangements. Here the immuneACCESS table is served through TCRdb, limited to in-frame sequences with V and J called. Missing clones are a known gap in these copies; in checked studies unresolved V genes cover under half, and the rest lacks a known reason. V, J and clone size are those of that table, while D and trimming were read from the DNA. This sample lists around 95,000 clones; approximately 90% were detected once. The ten largest clones represent about 5.2% of the sample.

Concerning this clone: The specificity of this receptor is unknown. Within one base of it there is no much larger clone, and no base qualities were kept.

The clonotype comes from a man aged 50-59 years with acute or convalescent COVID-19. This chain is built from TRBV7-2 and TRBJ2-5; 9 bases in the junction line up with TRBD2. Source material: peripheral blood. The CDR3 has the sequence CASTPGLAASETQYF. The DNA sequence follows: TGTGCCAGCACCCCGGGACTAGCTGCCTCGGAGACCCAGTACTTC.